This paragraph covers one TCR beta chain sequence. Its antigen is not identified. This record comes from a study of cytomegalovirus exposure and HLA in healthy donors. PCR employed 60 Vbeta and 13 Jbeta primers. The method was immunoSEQ multiplex PCR; TCRdb's version includes in-frame clones alone and lacks a portion of them. Its table lists tens of thousands of clones. The CDR3 has 13 amino acids. Germline-derived CDR1 and CDR2 are MNHNS and SASEGT. The trim removed 3 bases at V and 7 bases at J, leaving 4 bases unmatched. The study, taken as a whole, reports: Clonal expansion, a later analysis showed, was greater in HLA-associated TCR beta chains than in equally common others. Sequencing likely produced, as an artifact, a cluster of highly shared sequence variants.

This TCR came from a woman in her twenties or thirties in good health and CMV-seronegative. Sequencing was carried out using PBMCs. This chain connects TRBV6-1 to TRBJ1-1; 8 bases map to TRBD1. CDR3 sequence reads: CASSEWTGREAFF. CDR3 sequence (DNA): TGTGCCAGCAGTGAGTGGACAGGGCGTGAAGCTTTCTTT.